A selection of T cell receptor beta chains follows, all from one sample in a study of STAT3 mutations in large granular lymphocyte leukemia. Data came from immunoSEQ multiplex PCR; TCRdb stores just in-frame clones and leaves some out. The data hold 35,000 to 50,000 clones, with about 81% observed a single time. The specimen was PBMCs. The receptor source for this set is a human donor with T large granular lymphocyte leukemia. Some clones in this sample may be carry-over from other donors' samples. CDR3s leave out the opening cysteine and the closing phenylalanine or tryptophan.

V	J	CDR3
TRBV7-8	TRBJ1-1	ASSLARGDAEAF
TRBV11-2	TRBJ2-3	ASSLVRGSTSTDTQY
TRBV27	TRBJ2-2	ASTPGTVRPTGELF
TRBV19	TRBJ1-5	ASSPDTGANQPQH
TRBV11-2	TRBJ2-7	ASSLETLPSYEQY
TRBV30	TRBJ1-5	AWSVRSNQPQH
TRBV6-5	TRBJ2-3	ASRRGGTDTQY
TRBV18	TRBJ1-5	ASSPGTGQPQH
TRBV5-4	TRBJ2-2	ASSLGPGELF
TRBV5-1	TRBJ2-1	ASSLSDEQF
TRBV10-3	TRBJ2-1	AISDTTKGNNEQF
TRBV5-1	TRBJ2-3	ASSSPPLDTQY
TRBV2	TRBJ1-5	ASRGTAAYSNQPQH
TRBV4-2	TRBJ2-7	ASSQGTGRYEQY
TRBV6-5	TRBJ2-5	ASSRRDTVRETQY
TRBV15	TRBJ2-7	ATSRAGTAEQY
TRBV19	TRBJ1-1	ASSPITRNTEAF
TRBV18	TRBJ1-3	ASSPPIGTASGNTIY
TRBV2	TRBJ1-2	ASGQTGRPNYGYT
TRBV7-8	TRBJ2-5	ASSLTRLLFRGETQY
TRBV29-1	TRBJ1-2	SVAGGQGYGYT
TRBV30	TRBJ1-1	AWCIGIEVPNMNTEAF
TRBV5-1	TRBJ2-2	ASSTAGGPAGELF
TRBV7-9	TRBJ1-1	ASSFPGQGEAF
TRBV6-5	TRBJ1-2	ASSPGQGAFYGYT
TRBV15	TRBJ2-2	ATSRVGSGELF
TRBV7-9	TRBJ2-3	ASSLPSGGARDTQY
TRBV6-5	TRBJ2-3	ASSHTQLGLDTQY
TRBV5-6	TRBJ2-5	ASSATNRYQETQY
TRBV5-5	TRBJ2-5	ASSWEDTRATQETQY
TRBV7-9	TRBJ1-1	ASSRRDLVESLTEAF
TRBV19	TRBJ2-5	ASSIRETQY
TRBV5-1	TRBJ2-7	ASSLGAGSYEQY
TRBV6-1	TRBJ1-6	ASRLTTGYNSPLH
TRBV6-1	TRBJ1-4	ASSDTLPTNEKLF
TRBV15	TRBJ1-1	ATSRRPPDTEAF
TRBV7-8	TRBJ2-3	ASSAVALAGGQATQY
TRBV11-3	TRBJ2-1	ASSLPDTGGNSYNEQF
TRBV19	TRBJ1-1	ASSPGGLVTGITEAF
TRBV6-5	TRBJ2-7	ASSTGPAQSYEQY
TRBV5-1	TRBJ2-5	ASREDTNLWETQY
TRBV19	TRBJ1-1	ASSIGRSMNTEAF
TRBV27	TRBJ1-5	ASSLVGGPQH
TRBV5-6	TRBJ1-2	ASSSDRDRGSNYGYT
TRBV18	TRBJ1-2	ASSPPGQSYGYT